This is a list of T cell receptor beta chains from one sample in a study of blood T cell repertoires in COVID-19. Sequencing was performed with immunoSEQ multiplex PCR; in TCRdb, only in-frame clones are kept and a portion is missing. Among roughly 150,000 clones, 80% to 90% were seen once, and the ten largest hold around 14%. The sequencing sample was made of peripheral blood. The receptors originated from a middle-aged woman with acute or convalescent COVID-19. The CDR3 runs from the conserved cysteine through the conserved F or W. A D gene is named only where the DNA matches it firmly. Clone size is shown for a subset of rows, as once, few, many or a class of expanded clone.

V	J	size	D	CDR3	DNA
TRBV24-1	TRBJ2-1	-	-	CATTTGTKGIGEQFF	TGTGCCACCACCACCGGGACAAAGGGTATTGGTGAGCAGTTCTTC
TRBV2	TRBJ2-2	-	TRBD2	CASRTGTSAGELFF	TGTGCCAGCAGAACCGGGACTAGCGCCGGGGAGCTGTTTTTT
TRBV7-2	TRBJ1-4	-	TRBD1	CASSSGRDRALFF	TGTGCCAGCAGCTCCGGCCGGGACAGGGCCCTGTTTTTT
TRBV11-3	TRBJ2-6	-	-	CASSSRLSSGANVLTF	TGTGCCAGCAGCTCCCGACTTTCCTCTGGGGCCAACGTCCTGACTTTC
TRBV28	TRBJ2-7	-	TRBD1	CASNHQGQGAYEQYF	TGTGCCAGCAATCACCAAGGACAGGGGGCTTACGAGCAGTACTTC
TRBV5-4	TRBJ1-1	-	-	CASSLDFRGANTEAFF	TGTGCCAGCAGCTTGGATTTTCGGGGAGCGAACACTGAAGCTTTCTTT
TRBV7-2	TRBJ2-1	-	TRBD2	CASSYTLRTSGTVYNEQFF	TGTGCCAGCAGCTACACACTTCGGACTAGCGGGACCGTTTACAATGAGCAGTTCTTC
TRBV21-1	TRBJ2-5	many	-	CASSEGSNRGRETQYF	TGTGCCAGCAGCGAAGGGTCTAACAGGGGGCGGGAGACCCAGTACTTC
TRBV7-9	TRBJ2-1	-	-	CASSFINEQFF	TGTGCCAGCAGCTTCATCAATGAGCAGTTCTTC
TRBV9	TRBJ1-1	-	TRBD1	CASSVGDRRNTEAFF	TGTGCCAGCAGCGTTGGGGACAGGAGAAACACTGAAGCTTTCTTT
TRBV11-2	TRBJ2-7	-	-	CASTPSYEQYF	TGTGCCAGCACCCCGTCCTACGAGCAGTACTTC
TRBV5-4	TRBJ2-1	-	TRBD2	CASSLGLASNEQFF	TGTGCCAGCAGCCTTGGACTAGCTAGCAATGAGCAGTTCTTC
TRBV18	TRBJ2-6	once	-	CASSPPLDFGISGANVLTF	TGTGCCAGCTCACCACCTCTGGACTTTGGGATATCTGGGGCCAACGTCCTGACTTTC
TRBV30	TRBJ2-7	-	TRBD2	CAWSTLAGGPMYEQYF	TGTGCCTGGAGTACTCTAGCGGGAGGGCCGATGTACGAGCAGTACTTC
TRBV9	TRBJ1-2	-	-	CASSPLGGVEYGYTF	TGTGCCAGCAGCCCCCTCGGGGGGGTTGAGTATGGCTACACCTTC
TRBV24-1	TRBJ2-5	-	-	CATSDFEAQETQYF	TGTGCCACCAGTGATTTTGAGGCCCAGGAGACCCAGTACTTC
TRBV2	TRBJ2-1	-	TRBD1	CASSLMVQGNEQFF	TGTGCCAGCAGCCTTATGGTACAGGGGAATGAGCAGTTCTTC
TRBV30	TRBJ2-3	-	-	CAWRAWGVDTQYF	TGTGCCTGGAGAGCTTGGGGCGTAGATACGCAGTATTTT
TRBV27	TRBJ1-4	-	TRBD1	CASSPGTGVGKLFF	TGTGCCAGCAGCCCCGGGACAGGGGTGGGAAAACTGTTTTTT
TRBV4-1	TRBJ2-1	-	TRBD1	CASSLIPGQLYNEQFF	TGCGCCAGCAGCCTCATACCGGGACAGCTGTACAATGAGCAGTTCTTC
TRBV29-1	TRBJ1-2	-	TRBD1	CSVNRGQGDGYTF	TGCAGCGTAAACCGCGGACAGGGCGATGGCTACACCTTC
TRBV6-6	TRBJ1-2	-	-	CASTPQALYGYTF	TGTGCCAGCACCCCACAGGCTCTCTATGGCTACACCTTC
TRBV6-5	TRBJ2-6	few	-	CASSKQDTGANVLTF	TGTGCCAGCAGCAAACAGGACACCGGGGCCAACGTCCTGACTTTC
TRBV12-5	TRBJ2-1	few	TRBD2	CASAGGQYNEQFF	TGTGCTAGTGCGGGGGGGCAGTACAATGAGCAGTTCTTC
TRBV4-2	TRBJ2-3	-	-	CASSQEGLAVPDTQYF	TGTGCCAGCAGCCAAGAAGGCCTAGCAGTCCCAGATACGCAGTATTTT
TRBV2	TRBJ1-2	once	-	CASSEVRGGGGYTF	TGTGCCAGCAGTGAGGTCAGGGGTGGTGGTGGCTACACCTTC
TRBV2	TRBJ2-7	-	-	CASSDRLDYEQYF	TGTGCCAGCAGTGACCGACTCGACTACGAGCAGTACTTC
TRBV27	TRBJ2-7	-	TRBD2	CASSQIAGVYEQYF	TGTGCCAGCAGCCAGATAGCGGGAGTCTACGAGCAGTACTTC
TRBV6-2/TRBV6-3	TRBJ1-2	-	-	CASSYSPSAELANYGYTF	TGTGCCAGCAGTTACTCTCCTTCGGCAGAACTAGCTAACTATGGCTACACCTTC
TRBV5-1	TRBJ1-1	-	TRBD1	CASSPGTGLLNTEAFF	TGCGCCAGCAGCCCGGGGACAGGGTTGCTTAACACTGAAGCTTTCTTT
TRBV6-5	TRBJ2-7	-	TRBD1	CASITGQGTSYEQYF	TGTGCCAGCATTACGGGACAGGGCACCTCCTACGAGCAGTACTTC
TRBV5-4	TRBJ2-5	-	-	CASSLGAGANQETQYF	TGTGCCAGCAGCTTGGGGGCGGGGGCTAACCAAGAGACCCAGTACTTC
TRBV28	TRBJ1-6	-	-	CASSRSSYNSPLHF	TGTGCCAGCAGTCGTAGCTCCTATAATTCACCCCTCCACTTT
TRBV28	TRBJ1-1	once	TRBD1	CASSTGTGGLNTEAFF	TGTGCCAGCAGTACCGGGACAGGGGGTTTGAACACTGAAGCTTTCTTT
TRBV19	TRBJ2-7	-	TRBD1	CASRSDRSSYEQYF	TGTGCCAGTAGATCGGACAGGAGCTCCTACGAGCAGTACTTC
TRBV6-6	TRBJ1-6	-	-	CASSPTGLGGGSSPLHF	TGTGCCAGCAGTCCAACAGGACTCGGCGGGGGATCTTCACCCCTCCACTTT
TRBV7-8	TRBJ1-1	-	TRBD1	CASSYDRGNTEAFF	TGTGCCAGCAGTTACGACAGGGGAAATACTGAAGCTTTCTTT
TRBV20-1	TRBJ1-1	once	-	CSGVGGEAFF	TGCAGTGGGGTCGGGGGTGAAGCTTTCTTT
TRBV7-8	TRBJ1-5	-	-	CASSLYGRSNQPQHF	TGTGCCAGCAGCTTATACGGGAGAAGCAATCAGCCCCAGCATTTT
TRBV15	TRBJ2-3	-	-	CATSGPRLGGTRVLDTQYF	TGTGCCACCAGCGGACCACGACTAGGCGGGACTCGTGTATTAGATACGCAGTATTTT